Sequencing of this TCR beta chain was carried out in a study of blood T cells in healthy people across ages. Study information: Template-switching capture recovered about one barcoded beta molecule per two T cells.

As for this clonotype: Its antigen remains unknown.

Study results and caveats: Calculation of diversity from one million T cells yielded estimates considered to be underestimates. PBMCs went unsorted, and a conclusive naive versus antigen-experienced comparison was therefore prevented. TCR beta diversity was tightly associated with the proportion of naive T cells.

With a J-beta primer mix and a sample-barcoded 5' primer, a second PCR ran 7 to 11 cycles. MiXCR, run by TCRdb on the 5' RACE reads, gives a single entry per CDR3 protein. This sample has fewer than 800,000 distinct CDR3 sequences, with roughly 20% found just once. Sequencing was carried out using blood. The source of this sequence is a man between 70 and 80 years old in good health.

The CDR3 region is CATSDGRLETQYF. The CDR3 nucleotides read TGTGCCACCAGTGATGGAAGACTGGAGACCCAGTACTTC. The chain has TRBV24-1 and TRBJ2-5; D gene ambiguous. CDR1 and CDR2 (germline): KGHDR, SFDVKD. The length of the CDR3 is 13 residues. V lost 3 bases, J lost 5 bases, and 9 bases lay in between.